This T cell receptor (beta chain) derives from a study of T-cell memory formation after mild COVID-19. As for the study in general: Across donors, TCR clusters were largely donor specific. Study outcomes and limitations: Clones contracting over day 15 to 85 were CD4/CD8 balanced, with later expanders leaning CD4+.

There are a few counts of this clonotype. Its target is unknown. Constant-segment primers served in 5'RACE that generated TCR alpha and TCR beta cDNA libraries bearing sample barcodes and UMIs. A single record per CDR3 protein comes from TCRdb applying MiXCR to the 5' RACE reads. The profile shows approximately 350,000 distinct CDR3 sequences, 13% to 15% of them singletons. The clonotype originates from a man aged 18 to 29 who had mild COVID-19 (a few samples of this study predate the infection). Cell type and time point are not known. The sequenced sample was PBMCs or a T cell subset sorted from them (not recorded which).

The CDR3, as DNA: TGTGCCAGCAGCTTAGGGGTCGGGGGGCTAGATACGCAGTATTTT. Amino acids: CASSLGVGGLDTQYF. The rearrangement joins TRBV7-2 to TRBJ2-3; D possibly corresponds to TRBD2 (7 bases). Trimming shortened V by 1 base and J by 5 bases, and 13 bases separated the two germline ends. This CDR3 contains 15 residues. Germline assignment: CDR1 SGHTA and CDR2 FQGNSA.